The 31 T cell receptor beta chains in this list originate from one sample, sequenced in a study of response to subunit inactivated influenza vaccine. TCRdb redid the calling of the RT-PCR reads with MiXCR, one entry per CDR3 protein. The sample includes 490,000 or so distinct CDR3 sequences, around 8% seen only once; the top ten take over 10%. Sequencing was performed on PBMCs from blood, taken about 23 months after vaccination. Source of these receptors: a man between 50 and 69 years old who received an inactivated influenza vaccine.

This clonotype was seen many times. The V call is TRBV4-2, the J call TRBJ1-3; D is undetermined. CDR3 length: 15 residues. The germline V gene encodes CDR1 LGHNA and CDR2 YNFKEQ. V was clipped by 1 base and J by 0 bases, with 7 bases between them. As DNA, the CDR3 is TGTGCCAGCAGCCAAGCTCCGGCCTCTGGAAACACCATATATTTT. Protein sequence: CASSQAPASGNTIYF.

In DNA form, the CDR3 reads TGTGCCAGCAGTTATTCGGTTGGGGCCGGGGAGCTGTTTTTT. It codes for CASSYSVGAGELFF. This chain uses TRBV6-2 or TRBV6-3 with TRBJ2-2; D uncertain. V gave up 3 bases and J gave up 6 bases, with 11 bases separating them. Germline CDR1 reads MNHEY; CDR2 reads SVGEGT. This CDR3 has 14 amino acids.

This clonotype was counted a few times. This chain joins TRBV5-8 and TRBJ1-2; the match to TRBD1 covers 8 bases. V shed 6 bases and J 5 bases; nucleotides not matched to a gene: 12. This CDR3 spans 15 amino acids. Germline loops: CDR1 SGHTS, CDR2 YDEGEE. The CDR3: CASTRDRGQSYGYTF. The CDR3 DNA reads TGTGCCAGCACCCGAGACAGGGGCCAATCATATGGCTACACCTTC. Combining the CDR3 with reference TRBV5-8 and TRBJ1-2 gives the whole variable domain EAGVTQSPTHLIKTRGQQATLRCSPISGHTSVYWYQQALGLGLQFLLWYDEGEERNRGNFPPRFSGRQFPNYSSELNVNALELEDSALYLCASTRDRGQSYGYTFGSGTRLTVV.

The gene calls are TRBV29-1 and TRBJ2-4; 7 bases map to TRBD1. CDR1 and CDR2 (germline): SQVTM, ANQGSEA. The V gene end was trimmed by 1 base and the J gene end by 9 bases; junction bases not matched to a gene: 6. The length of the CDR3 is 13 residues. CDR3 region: CSVEATAGGIQYF. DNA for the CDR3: TGCAGCGTTGAAGCAACGGCAGGGGGCATTCAGTACTTC.

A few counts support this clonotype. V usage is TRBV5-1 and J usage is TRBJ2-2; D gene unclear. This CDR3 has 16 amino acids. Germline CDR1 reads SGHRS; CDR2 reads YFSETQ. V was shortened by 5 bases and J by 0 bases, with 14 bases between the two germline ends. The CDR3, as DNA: TGCGCCAGCAGTCAAAATAGCTTGCCGAACACCGGGGAGCTGTTTTTT. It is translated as CASSQNSLPNTGELFF.

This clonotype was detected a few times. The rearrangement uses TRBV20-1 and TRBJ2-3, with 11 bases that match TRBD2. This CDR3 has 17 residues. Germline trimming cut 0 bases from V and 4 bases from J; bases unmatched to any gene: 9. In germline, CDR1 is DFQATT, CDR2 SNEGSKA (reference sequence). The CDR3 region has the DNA TGCAGTGCTAGAGATCCAATGACTAGCGGGGAACCAGATACGCAGTATTTT. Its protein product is CSARDPMTSGEPDTQYF.

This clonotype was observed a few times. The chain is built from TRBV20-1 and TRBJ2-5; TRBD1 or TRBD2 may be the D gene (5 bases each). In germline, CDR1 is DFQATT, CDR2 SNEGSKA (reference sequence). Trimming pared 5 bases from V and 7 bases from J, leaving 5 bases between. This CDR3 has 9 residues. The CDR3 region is CSAGGTQYF. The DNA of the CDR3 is TGCAGTGCTGGGGGGACCCAGTACTTC.

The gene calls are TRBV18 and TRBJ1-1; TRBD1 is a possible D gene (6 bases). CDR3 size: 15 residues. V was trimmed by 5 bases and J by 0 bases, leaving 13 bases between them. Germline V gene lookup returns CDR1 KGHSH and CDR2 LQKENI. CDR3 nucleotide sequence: TGTGCCAGCTCATCGGCGACAGGATTGAACACTGAAGCTTTCTTT. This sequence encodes CASSSATGLNTEAFF.

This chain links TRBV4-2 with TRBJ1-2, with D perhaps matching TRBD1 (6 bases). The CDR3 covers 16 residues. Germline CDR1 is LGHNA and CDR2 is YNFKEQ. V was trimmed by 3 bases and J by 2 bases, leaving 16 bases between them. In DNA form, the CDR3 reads TGTGCCAGCAGCCAGAAATACAGGGATCCAAACTATGGCTACACCTTC. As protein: CASSQKYRDPNYGYTF.

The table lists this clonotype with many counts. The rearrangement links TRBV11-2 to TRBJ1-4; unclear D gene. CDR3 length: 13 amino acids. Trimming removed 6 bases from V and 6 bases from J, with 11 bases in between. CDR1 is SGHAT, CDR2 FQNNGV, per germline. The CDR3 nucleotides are TGTGCCAGCAGTTCGGACGGTCATGAAAAACTGTTTTTT. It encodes CASSSDGHEKLFF.

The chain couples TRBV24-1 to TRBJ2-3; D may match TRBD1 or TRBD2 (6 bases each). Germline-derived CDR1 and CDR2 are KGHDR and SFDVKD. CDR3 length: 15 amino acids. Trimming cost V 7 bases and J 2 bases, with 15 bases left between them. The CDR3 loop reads CATSIGGIATDTQYF. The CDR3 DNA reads TGTGCCACCAGCATCGGGGGCATAGCCACAGATACGCAGTATTTT.

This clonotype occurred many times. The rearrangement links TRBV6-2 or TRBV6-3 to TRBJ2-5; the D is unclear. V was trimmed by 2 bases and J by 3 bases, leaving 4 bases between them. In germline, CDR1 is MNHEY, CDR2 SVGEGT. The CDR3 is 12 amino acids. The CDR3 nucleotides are TGTGCCAGCAGTTACGGGAAAGAGACCCAGTACTTC. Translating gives CASSYGKETQYF.

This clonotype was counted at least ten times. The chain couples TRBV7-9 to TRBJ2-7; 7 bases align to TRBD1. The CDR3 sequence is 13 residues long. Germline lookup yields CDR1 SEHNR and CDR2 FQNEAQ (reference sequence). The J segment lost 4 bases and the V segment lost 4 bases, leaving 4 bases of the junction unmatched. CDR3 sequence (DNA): TGTGCCAGCAGCTACGGGACAGAGTACGAGCAGTACTTC. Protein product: CASSYGTEYEQYF.

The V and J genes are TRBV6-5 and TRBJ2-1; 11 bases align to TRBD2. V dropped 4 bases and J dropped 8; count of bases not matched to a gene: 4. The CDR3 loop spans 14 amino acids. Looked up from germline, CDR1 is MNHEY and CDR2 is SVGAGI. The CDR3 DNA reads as TGTGCCAGCAGTTGGGGACTAGCGGTCGATGAGCAGTTCTTC. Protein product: CASSWGLAVDEQFF.

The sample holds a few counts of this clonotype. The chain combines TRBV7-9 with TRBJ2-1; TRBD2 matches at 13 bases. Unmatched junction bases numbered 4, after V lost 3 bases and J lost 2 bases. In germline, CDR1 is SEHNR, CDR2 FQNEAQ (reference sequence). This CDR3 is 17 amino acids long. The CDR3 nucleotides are TGTGCCAGCAGCTTCGGACTAGCGGGAGTCACCTACAATGAGCAGTTCTTC. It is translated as CASSFGLAGVTYNEQFF.

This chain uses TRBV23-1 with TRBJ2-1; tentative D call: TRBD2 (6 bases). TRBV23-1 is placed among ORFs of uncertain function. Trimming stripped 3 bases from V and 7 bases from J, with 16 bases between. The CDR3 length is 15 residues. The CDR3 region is CASSHRAGWNNEQFF. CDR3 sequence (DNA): TGCGCCAGCAGTCACAGGGCGGGATGGAATAATGAGCAGTTCTTC.

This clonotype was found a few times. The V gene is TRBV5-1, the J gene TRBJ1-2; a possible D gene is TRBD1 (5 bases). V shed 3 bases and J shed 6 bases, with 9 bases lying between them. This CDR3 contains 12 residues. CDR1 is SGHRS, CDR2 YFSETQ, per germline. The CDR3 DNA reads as TGCGCCAGCAGCTGGGACGGCGATGGCTACACCTTC. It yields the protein CASSWDGDGYTF. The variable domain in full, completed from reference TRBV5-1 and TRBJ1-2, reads KAGVTQTPRYLIKTRGQQVTLSCSPISGHRSVSWYQQTPGQGLQFLFEYFSETQRNKGNFPGRFSGRQFSNSRSEMNVSTLELGDSALYLCASSWDGDGYTFGSGTRLTVV.

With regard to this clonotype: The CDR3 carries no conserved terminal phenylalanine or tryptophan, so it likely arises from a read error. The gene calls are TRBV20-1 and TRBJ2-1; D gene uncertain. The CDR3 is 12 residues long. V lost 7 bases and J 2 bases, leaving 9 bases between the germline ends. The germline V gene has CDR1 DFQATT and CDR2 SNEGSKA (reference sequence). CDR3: CSGKEAYNEQFS. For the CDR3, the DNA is TGCAGTGGAAAGGAAGCCTACAATGAGCAGTTCTCC.

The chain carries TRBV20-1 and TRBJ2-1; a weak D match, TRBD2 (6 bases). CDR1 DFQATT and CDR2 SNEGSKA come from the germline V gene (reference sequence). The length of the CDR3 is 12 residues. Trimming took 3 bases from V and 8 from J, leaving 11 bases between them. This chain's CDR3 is CSASGSVDEQFF. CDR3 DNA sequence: TGCAGTGCTAGCGGGAGTGTCGATGAGCAGTTCTTC.

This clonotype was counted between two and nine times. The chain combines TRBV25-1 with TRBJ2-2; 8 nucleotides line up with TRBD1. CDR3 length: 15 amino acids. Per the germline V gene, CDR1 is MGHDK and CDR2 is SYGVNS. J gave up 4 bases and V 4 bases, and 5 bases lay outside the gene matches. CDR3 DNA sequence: TGTGCCAGCAGTGGAAGGACAGGGCCCACCGGGGAGCTGTTTTTT. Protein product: CASSGRTGPTGELFF.

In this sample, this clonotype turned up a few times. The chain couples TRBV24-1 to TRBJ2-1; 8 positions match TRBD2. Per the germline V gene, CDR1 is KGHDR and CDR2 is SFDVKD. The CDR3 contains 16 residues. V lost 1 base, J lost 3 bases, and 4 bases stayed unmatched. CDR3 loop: CATSDFKRGNYNEQFF. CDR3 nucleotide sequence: TGTGCCACCAGTGATTTCAAGCGGGGGAACTACAATGAGCAGTTCTTC.

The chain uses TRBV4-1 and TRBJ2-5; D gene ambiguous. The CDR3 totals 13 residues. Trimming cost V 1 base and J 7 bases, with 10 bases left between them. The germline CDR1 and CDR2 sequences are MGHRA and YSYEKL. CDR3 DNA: TGCGCCAGCAGCCAAGGGCAAGGCGGGACCCAGTACTTC. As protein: CASSQGQGGTQYF.

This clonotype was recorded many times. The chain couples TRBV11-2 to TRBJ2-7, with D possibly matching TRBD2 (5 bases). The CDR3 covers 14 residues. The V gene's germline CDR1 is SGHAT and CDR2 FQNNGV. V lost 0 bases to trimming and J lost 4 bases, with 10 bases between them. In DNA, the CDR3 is TGTGCCAGCAGCTTAGACCGGGATTTGTACGAGCAGTACTTC. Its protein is CASSLDRDLYEQYF.

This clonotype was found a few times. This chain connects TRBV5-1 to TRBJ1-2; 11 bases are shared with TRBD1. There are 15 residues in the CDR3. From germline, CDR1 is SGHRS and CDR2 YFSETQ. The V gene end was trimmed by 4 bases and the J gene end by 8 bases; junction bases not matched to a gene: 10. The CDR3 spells CASSDTGTGGGGYTF. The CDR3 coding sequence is TGCGCCAGCAGCGATACCGGGACAGGGGGAGGAGGCTACACCTTC. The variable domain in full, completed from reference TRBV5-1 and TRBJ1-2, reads KAGVTQTPRYLIKTRGQQVTLSCSPISGHRSVSWYQQTPGQGLQFLFEYFSETQRNKGNFPGRFSGRQFSNSRSEMNVSTLELGDSALYLCASSDTGTGGGGYTFGSGTRLTVV.

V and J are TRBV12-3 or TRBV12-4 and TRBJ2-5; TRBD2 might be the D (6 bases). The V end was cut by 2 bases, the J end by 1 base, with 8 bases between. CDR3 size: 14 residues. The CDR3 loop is CASSLTSIQETQYF. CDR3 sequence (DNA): TGTGCCAGCAGTTTAACTAGCATCCAAGAGACCCAGTACTTC.

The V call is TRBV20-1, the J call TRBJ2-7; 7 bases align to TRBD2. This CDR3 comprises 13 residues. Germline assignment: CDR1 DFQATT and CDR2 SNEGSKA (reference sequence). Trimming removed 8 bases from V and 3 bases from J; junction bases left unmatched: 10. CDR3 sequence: CSTTGAGVYEQYF. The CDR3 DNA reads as TGCAGTACTACGGGTGCGGGAGTCTACGAGCAGTACTTC.

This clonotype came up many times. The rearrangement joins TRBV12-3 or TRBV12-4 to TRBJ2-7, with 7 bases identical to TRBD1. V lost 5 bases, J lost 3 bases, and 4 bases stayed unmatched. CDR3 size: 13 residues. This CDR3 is CASSPRTGYEQYF. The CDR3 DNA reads TGTGCCAGCAGTCCCAGGACAGGCTACGAGCAGTACTTC.

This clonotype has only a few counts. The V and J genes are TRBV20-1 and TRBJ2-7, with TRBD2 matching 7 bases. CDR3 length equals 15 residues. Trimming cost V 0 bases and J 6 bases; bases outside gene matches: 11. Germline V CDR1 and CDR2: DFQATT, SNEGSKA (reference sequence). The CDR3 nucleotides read TGCAGTGCTAGAGATCCGGGGGGACCGTGGGGCGAGCAGTACTTC. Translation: CSARDPGGPWGEQYF.

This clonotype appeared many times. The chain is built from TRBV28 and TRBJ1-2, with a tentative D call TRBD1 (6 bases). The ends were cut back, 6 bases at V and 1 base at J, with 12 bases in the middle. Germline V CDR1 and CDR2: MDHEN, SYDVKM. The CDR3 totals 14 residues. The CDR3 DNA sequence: TGTGCCAGCAGACTTGCAGGGGATAACTATGGCTACACCTTC. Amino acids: CASRLAGDNYGYTF.

CDR3: CASSISGTEFF. CDR3 nucleotides: TGTGCCAGTAGTATCAGCGGGACGGAGTTCTTC. The genes are TRBV19 and TRBJ2-1; 7 bases agree with TRBD2. The CDR3 length is 11 residues. The trim removed 3 bases at V and 14 bases at J, leaving 4 bases unmatched. Per germline, CDR1 LNHDA and CDR2 SQIVND (reference sequence).

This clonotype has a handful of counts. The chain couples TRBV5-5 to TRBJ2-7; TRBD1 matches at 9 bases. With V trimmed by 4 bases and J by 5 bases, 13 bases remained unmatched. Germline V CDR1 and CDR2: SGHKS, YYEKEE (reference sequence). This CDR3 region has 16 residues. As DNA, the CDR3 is TGTGCCAGCAGCCCACCGGCTGGGACAGGGTTCGACGAGCAGTACTTC. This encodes CASSPPAGTGFDEQYF.